Following are 8 T cell receptor beta chains from one sample sequenced in a study of cytomegalovirus exposure and HLA in healthy donors. A multiplex PCR was run with 60 Vbeta primers and 13 Jbeta primers. Method: immunoSEQ multiplex PCR; TCRdb's copy keeps in-frame clones and lacks some. Of 150,000 to 200,000 clones detected, roughly 80% appear once; the ten largest clones hold about 1.4%. Sequencing was carried out using PBMCs. These receptors all stem from a woman aged 25 to 39 in good health and CMV-seronegative.

V usage is TRBV5-1 and J usage is TRBJ1-4, with 9 bases that match TRBD1. The CDR3 consists of 17 residues. Germline assignment: CDR1 SGHRS and CDR2 YFSETQ. Trimming cost V 2 bases and J 4 bases; bases outside gene matches: 9. The CDR3 spells CASSLSKAGQGNEKLFF. In DNA form, the CDR3 reads TGCGCCAGCAGCTTATCTAAAGCGGGACAGGGTAATGAAAAACTGTTTTTT. The full variable domain, in which reference TRBV5-1 and TRBJ1-4 provide the parts outside the CDR3, is KAGVTQTPRYLIKTRGQQVTLSCSPISGHRSVSWYQQTPGQGLQFLFEYFSETQRNKGNFPGRFSGRQFSNSRSEMNVSTLELGDSALYLCASSLSKAGQGNEKLFFGSGTQLSVL.

V and J are TRBV5-6 and TRBJ1-6; a possible D gene is TRBD1 (5 bases). From germline, CDR1 is SGHDT and CDR2 YYEEEE. Trimming cost V 0 bases and J 9 bases, with 16 bases left between them. The CDR3 is 16 residues long. The CDR3 sequence: CASSLAGGTPGSPLHF. The CDR3 bases are TGTGCCAGCAGCTTGGCCGGGGGGACCCCGGGTTCACCCCTCCACTTT.

This chain links TRBV6-1 with TRBJ2-7; TRBD2 matches 10 bases. CDR1 MNHNS and CDR2 SASEGT come from the germline V gene. The CDR3 has 15 residues. J lost 3 bases, V lost 7 bases, and 9 bases had no gene match. CDR3 sequence reads: CASIPGVAGGYEQYF. The CDR3 region has the DNA TGTGCCAGCATCCCCGGGGTAGCGGGGGGCTACGAGCAGTACTTC.

The chain is built from TRBV28 and TRBJ1-6; TRBD1 is a possible D gene (5 bases). Looked up from germline, CDR1 is MDHEN and CDR2 is SYDVKM. The CDR3 contains 16 residues. The ends were cut back, 2 bases at V and 10 bases at J, with 18 bases in the middle. Here the CDR3 reads CASSLGGARVPSPLHF. CDR3 bases: TGTGCCAGCAGTTTAGGAGGGGCCAGGGTACCCTCACCCCTCCACTTT.

The chain is built from TRBV9 and TRBJ1-5, with TRBD1 identical over 7 bases. This CDR3 comprises 14 residues. The germline gives CDR1 SGDLS, CDR2 YYNGEE. Unmatched junction bases numbered 7, after V lost 4 bases and J lost 6 bases. CDR3 sequence reads: CASSPTGSSQPQHF. CDR3 sequence (DNA): TGTGCCAGCAGCCCGACAGGGTCGAGTCAGCCCCAGCATTTT. The full variable domain, completed using reference TRBV9 and TRBJ1-5, is DSGVTQTPKHLITATGQRVTLRCSPRSGDLSVYWYQQSLDQGLQFLIQYYNGEERAKGNILERFSAQQFPDLHSELNLSSLELGDSALYFCASSPTGSSQPQHFGDGTRLSIL.

The V and J genes are TRBV5-1 and TRBJ2-2, with D possibly matching TRBD2 (6 bases). Germline CDR1 and CDR2: SGHRS and YFSETQ. The CDR3 is made up of 16 amino acids. The V end lost 0 bases, the J end lost 0 bases, and 9 bases lay between the germline ends. The CDR3: CASSLVASANTGELFF. The DNA of the CDR3 is TGCGCCAGCAGCTTGGTGGCTAGCGCGAACACCGGGGAGCTGTTTTTT.

The chain joins TRBV9 to TRBJ2-1, with TRBD1 matching 7 bases. After removal of 3 bases from V and 9 bases from J, the junction contained 15 bases not matched to a gene. The germline V gene encodes CDR1 SGDLS and CDR2 YYNGEE. The CDR3 totals 16 residues. CDR3 nucleotide sequence: TGTGCCAGCAGCGGCGTGGAAGGGGGCGCCTTAGGTGAGCAGTTCTTC. Protein: CASSGVEGGALGEQFF.

The rearrangement uses TRBV27 and TRBJ2-5, with TRBD2 matching 9 bases. Near its end, the DNA agrees better with TRBJ2-7, so the J call may be wrong. Germline V lookup: CDR1 MNHEY, CDR2 SMNVEV (reference sequence). The length of the CDR3 is 16 residues. The CDR3: CASSSSSGELSYEQYF. CDR3 nucleotides: TGTGCCAGCAGCTCTTCTAGCGGGGAGCTTTCCTACGAGCAGTACTTC.